These 8 T cell receptor beta chains were sequenced from one sample in a study of T cells expressing NK-cell markers. TCRdb processed the 5' RACE reads again and assigns one entry to each CDR3 protein, with no DNA. There are some 140,000 distinct CDR3 sequences in the sample, with approximately 35% held by the top ten. Specimen: blood T cells: a sorted CD56 or NKG2C T cell subset, CD4+ or CD8+ T cells, or bulk PBMC T cells (not recorded which). The receptor source for this set is a woman aged 50 to 65 in good health.

The rearrangement uses TRBV27 and TRBJ2-1; as DNA is missing, the TRBD2 call by TCRdb cannot be tested. The germline CDR1 and CDR2 sequences are MNHEY and SMNVEV (reference sequence). This CDR3 is built from 13 residues. The chain's CDR3 is CASSRTSVGEQFF.

This sequence joins TRBV11-2 and TRBJ2-5; TCRdb reports TRBD1, a call that lacks DNA to check it against. Germline V gene lookup returns CDR1 SGHAT and CDR2 FQNNGV. CDR3 length: 16 residues. CDR3 in amino acids: CASSLVGAGGQETQYF. The variable domain in full, completed from reference TRBV11-2 and TRBJ2-5, reads EAGVAQSPRYKIIEKRQSVAFWCNPISGHATLYWYQQILGQGPKLLIQFQNNGVVDDSQLPKDRFSAERLKGVDSTLKIQPAKLEDSAVYLCASSLVGAGGQETQYFGPGTRLLVL.

The chain combines TRBV6-2 or TRBV6-3 with TRBJ2-1; TCRdb selects TRBD2, and the lack of DNA leaves this call unchecked. The CDR3 loop spans 15 amino acids. Germline CDR1 MNHEY, CDR2 SVGEGT. CDR3 protein: CASRLAGSSYNEQFF.

The genes are TRBV6-1 and TRBJ2-2; as DNA is missing, the TRBD1 call by TCRdb cannot be tested. Looked up from germline, CDR1 is MNHNS and CDR2 is SASEGT. This CDR3 has 15 amino acids. The CDR3 reads CASSGRDRYTGELFF.

The rearrangement uses TRBV10-3 and TRBJ2-5. Germline V lookup: CDR1 ENHRY, CDR2 SYGVKD. This CDR3 region has 14 residues. The CDR3 protein is CAISELAIEETQYF.

This sequence joins TRBV6-5 and TRBJ2-3; the TCRdb D gene call, TRBD1, has no DNA to confirm it. This CDR3 is 15 amino acids long. CDR1 is MNHEY, CDR2 SVGAGI, per germline. The CDR3 sequence is CASSGPGQKTYTQYF.

The gene calls are TRBV20-1 and TRBJ2-1; the D call from TCRdb, TRBD2, cannot be confirmed without DNA. Germline V gene sequence: CDR1 DFQATT, CDR2 SNEGSKA (reference sequence). The CDR3 is 14 residues long. CDR3 amino acids: CSAKGAGGASWQFF.

The chain is built from TRBV27 and TRBJ2-7; TCRdb picks TRBD1, but there is no DNA to check that call. Germline V CDR1 and CDR2: MNHEY, SMNVEV (reference sequence). The CDR3 has 15 amino acids. CDR3 residues: CASSFESPEDHEQYF.